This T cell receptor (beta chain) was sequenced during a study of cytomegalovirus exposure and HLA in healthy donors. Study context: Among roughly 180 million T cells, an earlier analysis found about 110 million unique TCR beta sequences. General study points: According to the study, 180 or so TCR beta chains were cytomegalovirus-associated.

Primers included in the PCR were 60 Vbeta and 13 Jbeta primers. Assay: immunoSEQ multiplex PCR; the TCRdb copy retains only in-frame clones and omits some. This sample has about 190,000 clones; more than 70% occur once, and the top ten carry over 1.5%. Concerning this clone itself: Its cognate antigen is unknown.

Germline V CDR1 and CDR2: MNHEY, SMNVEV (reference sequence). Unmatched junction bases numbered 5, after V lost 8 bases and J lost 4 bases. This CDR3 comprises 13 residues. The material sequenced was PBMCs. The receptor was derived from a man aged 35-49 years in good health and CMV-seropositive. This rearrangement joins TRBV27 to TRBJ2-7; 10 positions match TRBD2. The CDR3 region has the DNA TGTGCCAGCCACGGACTAGCGGAATACGAGCAGTACTTC. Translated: CASHGLAEYEQYF.